This T cell receptor beta chain was obtained from a study of blood T cells in healthy people across ages. General observations from the study: Relative to aged donors, long-lived donors carried more naive CD4+ cells and displayed higher diversity.

This clonotype occurred many times. Its antigen is not identified. Deletions cut 5 bases from V and 3 bases from J, with 16 bases between. Per the germline V gene, CDR1 is DFQATT and CDR2 is SNEGSKA (reference sequence). The CDR3 covers 14 residues. A J-beta primer mix and a sample-barcoded 5' primer were used in a second PCR of about 7 to 12 cycles. TCRdb itself ran the 5' RACE reads through MiXCR, one entry per CDR3 protein. The sample carries about 290,000 distinct CDR3 sequences, roughly 26% recorded once. Material for sequencing was blood. The V gene is TRBV20-1, the J gene TRBJ1-1; no firm D call. This sequence was found in a woman in her 70s in good health. CDR3 protein: CSAPRVGHDTEAFF. Here the CDR3 DNA reads TGCAGTGCTCCCCGGGTAGGGCACGACACTGAAGCTTTCTTT.